These 16 T cell receptor beta chains share one sample of origin, sequenced in a study of T-cell reconstitution after alpha-beta-depleted transplantation in children. Unique molecular identifiers featured in how the TCRbeta library was prepared. TCRdb processed the PCR reads anew with MiXCR; each CDR3 protein has one entry. This repertoire shows more than 500,000 distinct CDR3 sequences, 10% to 12% found once; its top ten account for around 15%. Sequenced here: PBMCs, mostly from graft donor cells, sampled 180 days after TCRalphabeta/CD19-depleted stem cell transplant. The receptors stem from a female patient aged 2-15 years who had a stem cell transplant for aplastic anemia, so the T cells may come from the graft donor.

This clonotype came up many times. The chain has TRBV9 and TRBJ2-1; 7 positions match TRBD2. V shed 1 base, J shed 0 bases, and the junction held 4 bases outside the gene matches. The CDR3 extends over 16 amino acids. Germline V gene sequence: CDR1 SGDLS, CDR2 YYNGEE. CDR3 protein: CASSVIGGSSYNEQFF. CDR3 bases: TGTGCCAGCAGCGTAATCGGCGGGAGCTCCTACAATGAGCAGTTCTTC.

This clonotype showed up just a few times. This chain links TRBV20-1 with TRBJ2-3, with 7 bases identical to TRBD2. Germline CDR1 and CDR2: DFQATT and SNEGSKA (reference sequence). Losses at the gene ends were 0 bases for V and 1 base for J; bases not matched to a gene: 7. The length of the CDR3 is 16 residues. The CDR3 nucleotides are TGCAGTGCTAGAGATCAGAGGGAGGGCCGCACAGATACGCAGTATTTT. It encodes CSARDQREGRTDTQYF.

This clonotype was picked up a small number of times. J is TRBJ2-7 and V is TRBV21-1; the D call of TRBD2 is as the table states it, not checked on the DNA. TRBV21-1 is marked as a pseudogene. This CDR3 is 17 amino acids long. The CDR3 nucleotides read TGTGCCAGCAGCAAGCCTCCGATAGTCGTTCGAGCCTACGAGCAGTACGTC. Its translation is CASSKPPIVVRAYEQYV.

In its sample, this clonotype was seen a few times. This chain links TRBV29-1 with TRBJ2-7; 9 nucleotides align to TRBD1. The CDR3 is 16 residues long. Germline values: CDR1 SQVTM, CDR2 ANQGSEA. V trimming: 3 bases; J trimming: 5 bases; junction bases outside the gene matches: 14. CDR3: CSVDLFAGTGRHEQYF. The CDR3 DNA sequence: TGCAGCGTTGACCTCTTTGCCGGGACAGGGAGGCACGAGCAGTACTTC.

This clonotype was detected a few times. This sequence joins TRBV6-1 and TRBJ2-7; D may be TRBD1 (6 bases). Germline CDR1 reads MNHNS; CDR2 reads SASEGT. The CDR3 length is 14 residues. Trimming cost V 5 bases and J 1 base, with 12 bases left between them. CDR3 amino acids: CASSQGSPSYEQYF. The CDR3 DNA sequence: TGTGCCAGCAGTCAGGGGTCACCTTCCTACGAGCAGTACTTC.

The chain couples TRBV20-1 to TRBJ2-7; 10 bases are shared with TRBD2. Germline CDR1 is DFQATT and CDR2 is SNEGSKA (reference sequence). The J segment lost 2 bases and the V segment lost 3 bases, leaving 4 bases of the junction unmatched. CDR3 length: 14 residues. CDR3 protein: CSARSLAGAYEQYF. The CDR3 DNA reads TGCAGTGCTAGGAGTCTAGCGGGAGCCTACGAGCAGTACTTC.

This chain connects TRBV5-6 to TRBJ2-7; D ambiguous. Trimming removed 1 base from V and 2 bases from J, with 19 bases in between. CDR1 and CDR2 from the germline V gene are SGHDT and YYEEEE. The CDR3 covers 17 residues. The CDR3 loop reads CASSLYRYGPSPYEQYV. In DNA, the CDR3 is TGTGCCAGCAGCTTGTACCGGTACGGACCCTCGCCCTACGAGCAGTACGTC.

The CDR3 region has the DNA TGTGCCAGCAGCCGAGACGGGACCTCTAGCTACACCTTC. Translating it yields CASSRDGTSSYTF. V and J are TRBV6-2 or TRBV6-3 and TRBJ1-2; a possible D gene is TRBD1 (5 bases). Deletions cut 6 bases from V and 9 bases from J, with 17 bases between. The CDR3 totals 13 residues. The germline gives CDR1 MNHEY, CDR2 SVGEGT.

The J gene is TRBJ2-1, the V gene TRBV5-6, with TRBD1 matching 7 bases. The length of the CDR3 is 16 residues. The ends lost 5 bases at V and 0 bases at J; junction bases unmatched: 8. Germline-derived CDR1 and CDR2 are SGHDT and YYEEEE. CDR3 sequence (DNA): TGTGCCAGCAGGCGCTGGGGACAGTACTCCTACAATGAGCAGTTCTTC. Residues: CASRRWGQYSYNEQFF. Based on the CDR3 plus reference TRBV5-6 and TRBJ2-1, the full variable domain is DAGVTQSPTHLIKTRGQQVTLRCSPKSGHDTVSWYQQALGQGPQFIFQYYEEEERQRGNFPDRFSGHQFPNYSSELNVNALLLGDSALYLCASRRWGQYSYNEQFFGPGTRLTVL.

This clonotype was picked up a small number of times. The rearrangement links TRBV28 to TRBJ2-7; possible D gene TRBD1, 5 bases. Germline loops: CDR1 MDHEN, CDR2 SYDVKM. The CDR3 length is 14 residues. Trimming took 2 bases from V and 3 from J, leaving 11 bases between them. The CDR3 reads CASSLAGFDYEQYV. CDR3 bases: TGTGCCAGCAGTTTAGCAGGGTTTGACTACGAGCAGTACGTC.

This clonotype occurred many times. The V and J genes are TRBV20-1 and TRBJ2-3; D is ambiguous. The ends were cut back, 1 base at V and 2 bases at J, with 10 bases in the middle. This CDR3 comprises 14 residues. Per the germline V gene, CDR1 is DFQATT and CDR2 is SNEGSKA (reference sequence). For the CDR3, the DNA is TGCAGTGCTAGAGTGAGACCACTCACAGATACGCAGTATTTT. Its translation is CSARVRPLTDTQYF.

In DNA, the CDR3 is TGCGCCAGCAGCTTGAGATACTCCCCGGGCAGTGAAGCTTTCTTT. Amino acid sequence: CASSLRYSPGSEAFF. The chain is built from TRBV5-1 and TRBJ1-1; D gene uncertain. The CDR3 has 15 amino acids. Germline lookup yields CDR1 SGHRS and CDR2 YFSETQ. V dropped 1 base and J dropped 7 bases, with 17 bases sitting between them.

This clonotype has a handful of counts. In nucleotides, the CDR3 is TGTGCCAGCAGCCCCGAGGGAGTACCTGACACCGGGGAGCTGTTTTTT. It translates to CASSPEGVPDTGELFF. The chain joins TRBV9 to TRBJ2-2, with D possibly being TRBD2 (5 bases). The CDR3 spans 16 residues. CDR1 SGDLS and CDR2 YYNGEE come from the germline V gene. Trimming cost V 4 bases and J 3 bases, with 16 bases left between them.

The chain has TRBV29-1 and TRBJ2-5; 8 bases align to TRBD1. CDR1 and CDR2 from the germline V gene are SQVTM and ANQGSEA. The CDR3 extends over 13 amino acids. V dropped 1 base and J dropped 9; count of bases not matched to a gene: 7. The CDR3 region has the DNA TGCAGCGTTGAAGCTCCCAGGGACAGGCCCCAGTACTTC. Residues: CSVEAPRDRPQYF.

The chain has TRBV9 and TRBJ2-1; no clear D. Germline-derived CDR1 and CDR2 are SGDLS and YYNGEE. The CDR3 is 15 amino acids. V lost 0 bases, J lost 9 bases, and 16 bases lay in between. CDR3 coding DNA: TGTGCCAGCAGCGTAGCGGGTGTGGGTGGCGGTGAGCAGTTCTTC. This gives the protein CASSVAGVGGGEQFF.

This clonotype occurred many times. The rearrangement joins TRBV20-1 to TRBJ2-7, with D maybe TRBD2 (5 bases). This CDR3 region has 14 residues. The ends were cut back, 6 bases at V and 0 bases at J, with 15 bases in the middle. Germline CDR1 and CDR2: DFQATT and SNEGSKA (reference sequence). CDR3 loop: CSAAGGSASYEQYF. The CDR3 DNA sequence: TGCAGTGCCGCGGGTGGTTCCGCCTCCTACGAGCAGTACTTC.